This T cell receptor (beta chain) appears in the sequencing data of a study of cytotoxic CD8 clonotypes in ibrutinib-treated CLL (dated by TCRdb to the early 2020s). Background on the whole study: The cohort was composed of some ten relapsed/refractory and around 14 treatment-naive patients; IGHV unmutated status was identified in roughly 18 patients. Partial responses were observed in some 24 patients and complete responses in 2; after a median follow-up of roughly 72 months, remission was maintained in roughly 14 patients and progression was observed in 12. The response samples were drawn at a median of approximately 11 months into treatment, with a range of roughly 6 to 40 months. Samples averaged approximately 240,000 productive templates and more than 85,000 productive rearrangements. Longitudinal samples were available for about 30% of the roughly 86 trial participants. Cryopreserved peripheral blood mononuclear cells were collected at three points: before therapy, at response, and at either sustained remission or disease progression.

As regards this clone: Its antigen remains undetermined. Qualities for individual bases were not recorded, and no much larger clone is one base off.

For TCR beta library preparation, roughly 2.1 micrograms of genomic DNA was extracted from cryopreserved PBMCs. High-throughput TCR beta sequencing was performed on longitudinal blood samples from CLL patients receiving ibrutinib monotherapy. The patients took part in an open-label, single-center phase 2 trial of ibrutinib monotherapy. The goal of deep resolution MiSeq sequencing was a depth between 1 in 1 million and 1 in 200,000 T cells, and coverage averaged 10x per clonotype. The immunoSEQ hsTCRB Kit was used to generate TCR beta libraries. Turning to the authors' computational methods: ImmunoSEQ Data Assistant and ImmunoSEQ Analyzer were used for data analysis, and V, D and J genes were assigned according to IMGT definitions. Clonality, which ranges from 0 to 1, was calculated by subtracting the normalized Shannon entropy of productive rearrangement frequencies from one. Only overrepresented clonotypes making up at least 0.05% of the repertoire of each patient were included in the public clonotype analysis. Some 13 age-matched healthy donor repertoires from immuneACCESS served as clonality controls. TCRdb holds this immuneACCESS table with in-frame rearrangements only. Some clones are missing; in checked studies, unresolved V genes explain under half, and the rest has no known cause. That table supplies the V and J calls and clone size; D and trimming were determined from the DNA. Counted in this sample were 30,000 or so clones; 57% of them appeared once. The ten largest clones represent 5% to 5.5% of the sample.

Reading from cysteine to phenylalanine, the CDR3 counts 17 amino acids. Only the CDR3 DNA stays, 51 bases, in frame from base 1. The germline V gene yields LGHNA for CDR1 and YSLEER for CDR2. V and J are trimmed by 0 bases and 5 bases, and the gene matches miss 8 bases of the junction. Summary of the overall study and its limitations: An increase in clonality was observed at ibrutinib response, with clonality remaining stable during sustained remission and falling back toward baseline at progression. Public clonotypes were rare and either contracted or stayed stable during treatment, and the rise in clonality at ibrutinib response reflected the expansion of private clonotypes. Sampling times were not matched between sustained-remission and progressing patients, and lymph node repertoires were not studied. Baseline clonality was found to be higher than that of age-matched healthy donors and was strongly correlated with circulating CD8+ T-cell counts.

The chain employs TRBV4-3 and TRBJ2-5; TRBD2 agrees with 11 junctional bases. The sequence derives from a human donor with chronic lymphocytic leukemia. The material was PBMCs, obtained before ibrutinib treatment. The DNA sequence is TGCGCCAGCAGCCAAGATTCCCTAGCGGGAGGTCGGGAGACCCAGTACTTC. Translated, this gives CASSQDSLAGGRETQYF.